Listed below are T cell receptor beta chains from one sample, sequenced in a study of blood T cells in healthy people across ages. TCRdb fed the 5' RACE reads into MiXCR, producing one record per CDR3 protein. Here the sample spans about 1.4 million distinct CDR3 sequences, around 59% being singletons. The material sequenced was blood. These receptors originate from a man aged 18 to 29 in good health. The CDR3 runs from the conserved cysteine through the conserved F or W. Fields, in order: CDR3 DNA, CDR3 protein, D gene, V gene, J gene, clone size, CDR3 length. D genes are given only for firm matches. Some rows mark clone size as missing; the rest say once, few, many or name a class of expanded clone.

CDR3 DNA: TGTGCCAGCAGTTACCGGACAGGCCAACTCTATGGCTACACCTTC
CDR3 protein: CASSYRTGQLYGYTF
D gene: TRBD1
V gene: TRBV6-5
J gene: TRBJ1-2
clone size: NA
CDR3 length: 15

CDR3 DNA: TGTGCCAGCAGCACACAGGGGGAATGGGCCAAAAACATTCAGTACTTC
CDR3 protein: CASSTQGEWAKNIQYF
D gene: TRBD1
V gene: TRBV6-6
J gene: TRBJ2-4
clone size: once
CDR3 length: 16

CDR3 DNA: TGTGCCAGCAGCTTAGCCGAGGGCACGCAGTATTTT
CDR3 protein: CASSLAEGTQYF
D gene: NA
V gene: TRBV7-8
J gene: TRBJ2-3
clone size: many
CDR3 length: 12

CDR3 DNA: TGTGCCAGCAGTTCGAGCCTGACAGGCCTTTTGAGCTACGAGCAGTACTTC
CDR3 protein: CASSSSLTGLLSYEQYF
D gene: NA
V gene: TRBV27
J gene: TRBJ2-7
clone size: NA
CDR3 length: 17

CDR3 DNA: TGCAGTGTCGACAGGGGGAAAGCTAGCACAGATACGCAGTATTTT
CDR3 protein: CSVDRGKASTDTQYF
D gene: TRBD1
V gene: TRBV20-1
J gene: TRBJ2-3
clone size: NA
CDR3 length: 15

CDR3 DNA: TGCAGTGCTAGGCCTGAACCTGAATACGAGCAGTACTTC
CDR3 protein: CSARPEPEYEQYF
D gene: NA
V gene: TRBV20-1
J gene: TRBJ2-7
clone size: few
CDR3 length: 13

CDR3 DNA: TGTGCCAGCAGTCCGAACAGGGGTGGTAACACCTTC
CDR3 protein: CASSPNRGGNTF
D gene: TRBD1
V gene: TRBV12-3/TRBV12-4
J gene: TRBJ1-2
clone size: NA
CDR3 length: 12

CDR3 DNA: TGTGCCAGCAACCAGAGGGGCACGCGGAGGGAGCAGTTCTTC
CDR3 protein: CASNQRGTRREQFF
D gene: NA
V gene: TRBV12-3/TRBV12-4
J gene: TRBJ2-1
clone size: NA
CDR3 length: 14

CDR3 DNA: TGCAGTGCTAGTTTTGAAGGAAACACCGGGGAGCTGTTTTTT
CDR3 protein: CSASFEGNTGELFF
D gene: NA
V gene: TRBV20-1
J gene: TRBJ2-2
clone size: NA
CDR3 length: 14

CDR3 DNA: TGCGCCAGCAGCCAAGATCGTGACAACACCGGGGAGCTGTTTTTT
CDR3 protein: CASSQDRDNTGELFF
D gene: NA
V gene: TRBV4-3
J gene: TRBJ2-2
clone size: NA
CDR3 length: 15

CDR3 DNA: TGTGCCAGCAGTGGACAGCGGGACTATGGCTACACCTTC
CDR3 protein: CASSGQRDYGYTF
D gene: NA
V gene: TRBV2
J gene: TRBJ1-2
clone size: NA
CDR3 length: 13

CDR3 DNA: TGTGCCAGCAGCCAAGTTCGGCAGGGGGTCGGGACGCAGTATTTT
CDR3 protein: CASSQVRQGVGTQYF
D gene: TRBD1
V gene: TRBV3-1
J gene: TRBJ2-3
clone size: once
CDR3 length: 15

CDR3 DNA: TGTGCCAGCAGTTACTCATGGGACAGGGGGTCCGTAGATACGCAGTATTTT
CDR3 protein: CASSYSWDRGSVDTQYF
D gene: TRBD1
V gene: TRBV6-5
J gene: TRBJ2-3
clone size: NA
CDR3 length: 17

CDR3 DNA: TGTGCCAGCAGCTTTGGGGGAGACGGCTACACCTTC
CDR3 protein: CASSFGGDGYTF
D gene: NA
V gene: TRBV12-3/TRBV12-4
J gene: TRBJ1-2
clone size: many
CDR3 length: 12

CDR3 DNA: TGCGCCAGCAGCACGCCTCGGGACAGGGTTGATAGTGAGCAGTTCTTC
CDR3 protein: CASSTPRDRVDSEQFF
D gene: TRBD1
V gene: TRBV5-1
J gene: TRBJ2-1
clone size: NA
CDR3 length: 16